This note documents a single T cell receptor beta chain sequence. The sample originates from a study of blood T cell repertoires in COVID-19. Study-level background: Donors in the United States, Italy and Spain gave samples during acute or convalescent COVID-19.

Produced via immunoSEQ multiplex PCR; TCRdb's table is partial and in-frame only. The sample gives 150,000 to 200,000 clones, about 80% of which show up once; 10% to 15% is in the top ten. The CDR3 covers 14 residues. The V and J ends lost 0 bases and 5 bases respectively, with 10 bases between them. Germline CDR1 and CDR2: MGHRA and YSYEKL. Source material: peripheral blood. The chain is built from TRBV4-1 and TRBJ2-5, with D perhaps matching TRBD1 (6 bases). The clonotype was recovered from a man between 65 and 80 years old who had recovered from COVID-19. The CDR3 sequence is CASSQEPGVETQYF. The CDR3 DNA is TGCGCCAGCAGCCAAGAGCCAGGGGTGGAGACCCAGTACTTC.